These 5 T cell receptor beta chains came from one sample sequenced in a study of blood T cell repertoires in COVID-19. Profiled with immunoSEQ multiplex PCR; TCRdb holds only in-frame clones, not every one. The sample shows around 200,000 clones, about nine tenths of them seen only once. Sequenced: peripheral blood. The receptors were sampled from a woman aged 60-75 years with COVID-19, enrolled during active disease.

The chain uses TRBV7-9 and TRBJ2-7; D not resolved. The CDR3 sequence is 14 residues long. CDR1 is SEHNR and CDR2 is FQNEAQ in the germline V gene (reference sequence). The germline V and J ends were trimmed by 5 bases and 7 bases, with 18 bases remaining between them. DNA of the CDR3: TGTGCCAGCAGCCCCCTGGGCCTCGGCAGGGAGCAGTACTTC. It yields the protein CASSPLGLGREQYF.

This clone occurred many times. This chain connects TRBV9 to TRBJ1-1, with TRBD1 matching 7 bases. The trim removed 3 bases at V and 2 bases at J, leaving 7 bases unmatched. The CDR3 has 15 residues. Germline-derived CDR1 and CDR2 are SGDLS and YYNGEE. CDR3 coding DNA: TGTGCCAGCAGCGCTTCCGGGACAGATAACACTGAAGCTTTCTTT. Amino acid sequence: CASSASGTDNTEAFF.

This chain joins TRBV7-6 and TRBJ1-1; 11 bases match TRBD1. CDR1 SGHVS and CDR2 FNYEAQ come from the germline V gene. Unmatched junction bases numbered 14, after V lost 5 bases and J lost 3 bases. The CDR3 sequence is 18 residues long. CDR3 sequence: CASSPLGQGASQDTEAFF. The CDR3 DNA reads as TGTGCCAGCAGCCCATTAGGACAGGGGGCATCTCAGGACACTGAAGCTTTCTTT.

The J gene is TRBJ2-1, the V gene TRBV24-1, with 12 nucleotides matching TRBD2. The V and J ends lost 3 bases and 3 bases, in that order; junction bases with no gene match: 8. The CDR3 has 18 residues. Germline V gene lookup returns CDR1 KGHDR and CDR2 SFDVKD. The chain's CDR3 is CATSDRRRLAGDYNEQFF. The CDR3 bases are TGTGCCACCAGTGATAGAAGAAGACTAGCGGGAGACTACAATGAGCAGTTCTTC.

V gene TRBV6-5 combines with J gene TRBJ1-4, with D unresolved. Trimming cost V 4 bases and J 9 bases, with 15 bases left between them. The CDR3 runs to 14 residues. The germline V gene encodes CDR1 MNHEY and CDR2 SVGAGI. The CDR3 loop is CASSSEVLGQKLFF. CDR3 sequence (DNA): TGTGCCAGCAGTTCGGAGGTGTTAGGCCAAAAACTGTTTTTT.